This T cell receptor (beta chain) was sequenced during a study of blood T cells in healthy people across ages. The overall study: With template switching, about one barcoded beta molecule was captured per two T cells. Findings of the study overall: Both naive CD4+ cell counts and diversity were greater in long-lived donors than in aged donors. Changes seen in expanded clonotypes were possibly confounded by donor CMV status left unknown.

A J-beta primer mix and a sample-barcoded 5' primer were used in a second PCR of about 7 to 12 cycles. A single record per CDR3 protein comes from TCRdb applying MiXCR to the 5' RACE reads. The sample lists approximately 1.5 million distinct CDR3 sequences, 40% to 45% seen once, with over 3.5% in the top ten. Worth noting for this clonotype: Its cognate antigen is unknown.

The V gene lost 5 bases and the J gene lost 5 bases, with 15 bases spanning the gap. CDR1 and CDR2 from the germline V gene are SGHTA and FQGTGA. This CDR3 has 14 residues. The sequence came from a woman younger than 30 in good health. The rearrangement links TRBV7-3 to TRBJ2-5; unclear D gene. The sample was blood. CDR3 bases: TGTGCCAGCAGCCAAGGACCTAGTGGGGAGACCCAGTACTTC. This gives the protein CASSQGPSGETQYF.